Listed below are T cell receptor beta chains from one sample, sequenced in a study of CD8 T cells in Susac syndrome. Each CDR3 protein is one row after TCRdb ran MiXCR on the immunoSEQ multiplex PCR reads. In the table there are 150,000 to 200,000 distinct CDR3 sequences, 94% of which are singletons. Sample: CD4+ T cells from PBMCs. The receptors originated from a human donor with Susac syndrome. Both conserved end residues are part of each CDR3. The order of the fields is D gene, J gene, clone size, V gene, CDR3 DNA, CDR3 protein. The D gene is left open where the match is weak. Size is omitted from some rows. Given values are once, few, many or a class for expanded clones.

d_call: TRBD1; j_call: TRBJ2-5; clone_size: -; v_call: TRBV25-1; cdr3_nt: TGTGCCAGCCTTAGGACAGGAGGAGAGACCCAGTACTTC; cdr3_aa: CASLRTGGETQYF
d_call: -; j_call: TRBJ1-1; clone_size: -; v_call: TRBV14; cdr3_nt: TGTGCCAGCAGCCTCCTTGCGGGGAACACTGAAGCTTTCTTT; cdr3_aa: CASSLLAGNTEAFF
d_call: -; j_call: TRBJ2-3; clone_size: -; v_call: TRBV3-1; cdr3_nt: TGTGCCAGCAGCCAAGAGGGTGGGGAGCCAGATACGCAGTATTTT; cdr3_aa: CASSQEGGEPDTQYF
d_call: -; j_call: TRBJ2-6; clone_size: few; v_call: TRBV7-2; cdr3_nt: TGTGCCAGCAGTTACCGAGGGTCTGGGGCCAACGTCCTGACTTTC; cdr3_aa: CASSYRGSGANVLTF
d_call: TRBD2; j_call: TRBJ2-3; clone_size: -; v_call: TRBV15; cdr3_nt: TGTGCCACCAGCATGGGGACTAGCGGGGTGACAGATACGCAGTATTTT; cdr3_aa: CATSMGTSGVTDTQYF
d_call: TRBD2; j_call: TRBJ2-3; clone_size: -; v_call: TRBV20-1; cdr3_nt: TGCAGTGCAGGACGGACTAGCGCAAATACGCAGTATTTT; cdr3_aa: CSAGRTSANTQYF
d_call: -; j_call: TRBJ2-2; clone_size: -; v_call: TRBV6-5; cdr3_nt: TGTGCCAGCAGACGGGCAAACACCGGGGAGCTGTTTTTT; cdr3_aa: CASRRANTGELFF
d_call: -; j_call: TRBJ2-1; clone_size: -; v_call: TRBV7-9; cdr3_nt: TGTGCCAGCAGCTTTAGTAGCCTCAATGAGCAGTTCTTC; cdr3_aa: CASSFSSLNEQFF
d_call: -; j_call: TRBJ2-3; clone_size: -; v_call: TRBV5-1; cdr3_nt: TGCGCCAGCAGCTTAAGCGCGACCATCACAGATACGCAGTATTTT; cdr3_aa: CASSLSATITDTQYF
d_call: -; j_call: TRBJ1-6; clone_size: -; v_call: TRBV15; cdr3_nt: TGTGCCACCAGCAGCCTCGGGCCCGGGCGGCCCCTCCACTTT; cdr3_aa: CATSSLGPGRPLHF
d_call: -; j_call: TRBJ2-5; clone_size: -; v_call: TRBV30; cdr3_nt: TGTGCCTGGAGTATACGGGGGGCCGGAGGAGAGACCCAGTACTTC; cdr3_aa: CAWSIRGAGGETQYF
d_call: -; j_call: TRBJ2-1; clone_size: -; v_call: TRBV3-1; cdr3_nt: TGTGCCAGCAGCCAACTTGCCGGGGAGCAGTTCTTC; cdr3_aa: CASSQLAGEQFF
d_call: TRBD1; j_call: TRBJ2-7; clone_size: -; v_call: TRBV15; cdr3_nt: TGTGCCACCAGCAGAGACATTCCCGGACAGGGCCCCTACGAGCAGTACTTC; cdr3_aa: CATSRDIPGQGPYEQYF
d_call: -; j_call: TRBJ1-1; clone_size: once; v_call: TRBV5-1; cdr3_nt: TGCGCCAGCACAGAAAACACTGAAGCTTTCTTT; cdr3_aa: CASTENTEAFF
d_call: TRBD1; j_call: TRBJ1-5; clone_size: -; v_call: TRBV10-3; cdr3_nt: TGTGCCATCAGTGAGTCGACCGGGACAGTCAATCAGCCCCAGCATTTT; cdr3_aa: CAISESTGTVNQPQHF
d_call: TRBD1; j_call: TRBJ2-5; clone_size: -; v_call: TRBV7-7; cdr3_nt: TGTGCCAGCAGCTTAGCTAGTACAGGGGGAGAGACCCAGTACTTC; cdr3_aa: CASSLASTGGETQYF
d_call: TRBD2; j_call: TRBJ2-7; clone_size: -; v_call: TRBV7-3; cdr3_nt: TGTGCCAGCAGCACTCACCTAGCGGGGGGCCTCTACGAGCAGTACTTC; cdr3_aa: CASSTHLAGGLYEQYF
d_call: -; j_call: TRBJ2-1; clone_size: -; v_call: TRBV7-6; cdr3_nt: TGTGCCAGCAGCCCAACCACCGGGAACCTAAGGGCCAATGAGCAGTTCTTC; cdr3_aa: CASSPTTGNLRANEQFF
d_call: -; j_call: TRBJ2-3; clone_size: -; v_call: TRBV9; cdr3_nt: TGTGCCAGCAGCTATATAGGGGGGGCCACCACTAGCACAGATACGCAGTATTTT; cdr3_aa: CASSYIGGATTSTDTQYF
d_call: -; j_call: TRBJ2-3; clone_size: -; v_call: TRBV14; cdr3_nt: TGTGCCAGCAGCCAAGTTAGGTACACGGACACAGATACGCAGTATTTT; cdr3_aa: CASSQVRYTDTDTQYF
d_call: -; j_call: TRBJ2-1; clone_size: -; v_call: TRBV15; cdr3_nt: TGTGCCACGGGCTCTGGGACTCGATACAATGAGCAGTTCTTC; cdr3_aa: CATGSGTRYNEQFF
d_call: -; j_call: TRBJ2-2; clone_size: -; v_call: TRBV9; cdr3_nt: TGTGCCAGCAGCCGAGGGGGTCCGAACACCGGGGAGCTGTTTTTT; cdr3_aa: CASSRGGPNTGELFF
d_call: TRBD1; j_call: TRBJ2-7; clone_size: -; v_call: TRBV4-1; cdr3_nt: TGCGCCAGCAGCCAAGATATGGACAGGGACGAGCAGTACTTC; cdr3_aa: CASSQDMDRDEQYF
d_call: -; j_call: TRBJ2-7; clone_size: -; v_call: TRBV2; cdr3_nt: TGTGCCAGCCTCACGGAATTCGTGCAGTACTTC; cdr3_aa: CASLTEFVQYF
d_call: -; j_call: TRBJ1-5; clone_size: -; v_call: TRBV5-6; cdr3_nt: TGTGCCAGCAGCTTTTCCGTCGGGCGGAATGATCAGCCCCAGCATTTT; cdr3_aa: CASSFSVGRNDQPQHF
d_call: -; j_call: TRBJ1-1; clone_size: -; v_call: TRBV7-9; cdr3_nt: TGTGCCAGCAGCTTTCCCCTCTTGAACACTGAAGCTTTCTTT; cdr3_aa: CASSFPLLNTEAFF
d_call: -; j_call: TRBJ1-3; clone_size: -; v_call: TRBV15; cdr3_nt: TGTGCCAGCGGGCAGAGCTCTGGAAACACCATATATTTT; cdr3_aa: CASGQSSGNTIYF
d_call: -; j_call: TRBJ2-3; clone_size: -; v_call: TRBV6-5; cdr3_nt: TGTGCCAGCAGTCAGGGGACCGGCACAGATACGCAGTATTTT; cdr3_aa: CASSQGTGTDTQYF
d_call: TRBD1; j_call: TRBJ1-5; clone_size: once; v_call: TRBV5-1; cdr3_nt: TGCGCCAGCAGCTTGGGGGACAGCAGTGGGCCCCAGCATTTT; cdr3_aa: CASSLGDSSGPQHF